Shown below are 13 T cell receptor beta chains from a single sample sequenced in a study of Graves' ophthalmopathy and Graves' hyperthyroidism. The authors amplified TCR beta CDR3 regions from RNA transcripts. An opening RT-PCR round employed HTBI primers and preceded a second-round multiplex PCR. TCRdb used MiXCR to reprocess the multiplex PCR reads, holding one entry per CDR3 protein. The sample carries some 750,000 distinct CDR3 sequences, roughly 41% recorded once. Sequenced sample: peripheral blood. These receptors originate from an adult man with Graves' ophthalmopathy.

The chain employs TRBV25-1 and TRBJ2-7; possibly TRBD1 for D (6 bases). Germline V gene sequence: CDR1 MGHDK, CDR2 SYGVNS. V lost 6 bases and J lost 6, with 21 bases in between. This CDR3 comprises 15 residues. The CDR3 region has the DNA TGTGCCAGCAGGCTCTCCGCGCAGGGGAGACGCGAGCAGTACTTC. Its translation is CASRLSAQGRREQYF.

Of note for this clonotype: A much larger clone sits a single nucleotide away, making a read error possible. J is TRBJ1-1 and V is TRBV19; 7 nucleotides agree with TRBD1. The CDR3 is 16 amino acids. The junction had 10 bases not matched to a gene; V was cut back by 5 bases and J by 1 base. CDR1 and CDR2 from the germline V gene are LNHDA and SQIVND (reference sequence). For the CDR3, the DNA is TGTGCCAGTAGTTCCCCAGGGGGAGGCCCGAACACTGAAGCTTTCTTT. Amino acid sequence: CASSSPGGGPNTEAFF.

The chain recombines TRBV25-1 with TRBJ1-1; D ambiguous. The CDR3 is 16 amino acids. Germline V gene lookup returns CDR1 MGHDK and CDR2 SYGVNS. The V gene lost 6 bases and the J gene lost 1 base, with 18 bases spanning the gap. For the CDR3, the DNA is TGTGCCAGCAGCCAAGAAGATGGGCAGCGGAACACTGAAGCTTTCTTT. Amino acid sequence: CASSQEDGQRNTEAFF.

This clonotype was seen at least ten times. V and J are TRBV9 and TRBJ1-6; unclear D gene. The germline V gene encodes CDR1 SGDLS and CDR2 YYNGEE. Trimming took off 0 bases at V and 4 bases at J, with 5 bases between the two ends. The CDR3 is made up of 14 amino acids. DNA of the CDR3: TGTGCCAGCAGCGTAGAAGGTTATAATTCACCCCTCCACTTT. As protein: CASSVEGYNSPLHF. Full variable domain (remainder filled in from reference TRBV9 and TRBJ1-6): DSGVTQTPKHLITATGQRVTLRCSPRSGDLSVYWYQQSLDQGLQFLIQYYNGEERAKGNILERFSAQQFPDLHSELNLSSLELGDSALYFCASSVEGYNSPLHFGNGTRLTVT.

This clonotype occurred a few times. The genes are TRBV15 and TRBJ2-3, with D unclear. The CDR3 extends over 16 amino acids. Trimming removed 8 bases from V and 1 base from J, with 19 bases in between. Germline V gene data show CDR1 as LNHNV and CDR2 as YYDKDF (reference sequence). Written as DNA, the CDR3 is TGTGCCACCCCGGACGGAACAACCATACGCACAGATACGCAGTATTTT. Translated: CATPDGTTIRTDTQYF.

The chain employs TRBV2 and TRBJ1-2, with 10 nucleotides matching TRBD1. The CDR3 is made up of 13 amino acids. Germline trimming cut 3 bases from V and 8 bases from J; bases unmatched to any gene: 3. Looked up from germline, CDR1 is SNHLY and CDR2 is FYNNEI. The CDR3 loop is CASSDGTGEGYTF. The DNA for the CDR3 is TGTGCCAGCAGTGATGGGACAGGGGAGGGCTACACCTTC.

This clonotype showed up many times. The genes are TRBV7-2 and TRBJ2-6; D not resolved. The CDR3 runs to 16 residues. Germline CDR1 and CDR2: SGHTA and FQGNSA. V lost 3 bases to trimming and J lost 0 bases, with 9 bases between them. The CDR3 reads CASSLDVPSGANVLTF. The CDR3 nucleotides read TGTGCCAGCAGCTTGGACGTACCCTCTGGGGCCAACGTCCTGACTTTC. Complete variable domain (other parts from reference TRBV7-2 and TRBJ2-6): GAGVSQSPSNKVTEKGKDVELRCDPISGHTALYWYRQSLGQGLEFLIYFQGNSAPDKSGLPSDRFSAERTGGSVSTLTIQRTQQEDSAVYLCASSLDVPSGANVLTFGAGSRLTVL.

This clonotype was seen just once. The chain is built from TRBV10-3 and TRBJ1-1, with D tentatively TRBD1 (5 bases). CDR3 length: 12 residues. The germline V gene has CDR1 ENHRY and CDR2 SYGVKD. The ends were cut back, 6 bases at V and 7 bases at J, with 12 bases in the middle. For the CDR3, the DNA is TGTGCCATCAGAGGAGGGGAACTTGAAGCTTTCTTT. This translates into CAIRGGELEAFF.

Comment on this clonotype: A much more abundant neighbour one base away suggests this may be a read error. The rearrangement links TRBV10-3 to TRBJ1-3, with D possibly TRBD1 on 6 matching bases. This CDR3 has 14 amino acids. Germline CDR1 is ENHRY and CDR2 is SYGVKD. The CDR3: CASSYTTGGTTIYF. Here the CDR3 DNA reads TGTGCCAGCAGTTACACGACAGGAGGAACCACCATATATTTT.

This sequence joins TRBV7-9 and TRBJ2-2; the match to TRBD2 covers 7 bases. CDR1 and CDR2 (germline): SEHNR, FQNEAQ (reference sequence). This CDR3 contains 15 residues. With V trimmed by 7 bases and J by 5 bases, 10 bases remained unmatched. CDR3 sequence: CASTNWGGPTGELFF. The CDR3 bases are TGTGCCAGCACCAACTGGGGGGGACCTACCGGGGAGCTGTTTTTT.

The chain joins TRBV7-9 to TRBJ2-7, with TRBD1 as a possible D gene (6 bases). The CDR3 is made up of 15 amino acids. Germline-derived CDR1 and CDR2 are SEHNR and FQNEAQ (reference sequence). Trimming shortened V by 5 bases and J by 2 bases, and 16 bases separated the two germline ends. The CDR3 sequence is CASSQARTEPYEQYF. The CDR3 coding sequence is TGTGCCAGCAGCCAAGCCCGGACAGAACCCTACGAGCAGTACTTC.

This clonotype occurred many times. The V and J genes are TRBV15 and TRBJ1-4; D gene uncertain. The V gene's germline CDR1 is LNHNV and CDR2 YYDKDF (reference sequence). V was clipped by 6 bases and J by 4 bases, with 12 bases between them. The CDR3 length is 14 residues. The CDR3 nucleotides read TGTGCCACCAGTAGGACCGGGCTTAATGAAAAACTGTTTTTT. Its translation: CATSRTGLNEKLFF.

The chain couples TRBV2 to TRBJ2-7; D tentatively fits TRBD1 or TRBD2 (5 bases each). The better agreement between TRBJ2-1 and the DNA end casts doubt on the J call. Per germline, CDR1 SNHLY and CDR2 FYNNEI. This CDR3 is built from 13 residues. The CDR3 reads CASSELRDGEQFF. CDR3 nucleotide sequence: TGTGCCAGCAGTGAATTAAGGGACGGCGAGCAGTTCTTC.